A single sample gave rise to the 16 T cell receptor beta chains below, sequenced in a study of CD8 T cells in Susac syndrome. Reverse transcription of roughly 0.45 to 1 ug RNA was carried out with random hexamers. A single record per CDR3 protein comes from TCRdb applying MiXCR to the immunoSEQ multiplex PCR reads. The profile shows around 270,000 distinct CDR3 sequences, approximately 85% of them singletons. Sequencing was carried out using CD8+ T cells from PBMCs. The receptors come from a human donor with multiple sclerosis.

The rearrangement uses TRBV10-3 and TRBJ2-3; no clear D gene. CDR3 length equals 11 residues. V gave up 0 bases and J gave up 5 bases, with 0 bases separating them. In germline, CDR1 is ENHRY, CDR2 SYGVKD. This CDR3 is CAISESDTQYF. The CDR3, as DNA: TGTGCCATCAGTGAGTCAGATACGCAGTATTTT.

The CDR3 sequence: CASSLGYPDTQYF. CDR3 coding DNA: TGTGCCAGCAGTTTAGGCTACCCAGATACGCAGTATTTT. The gene calls are TRBV27 and TRBJ2-3; D not certain. Trimming took off 2 bases at V and 4 bases at J, with 7 bases between the two ends. Germline CDR1 reads MNHEY; CDR2 reads SMNVEV (reference sequence). The CDR3 has 13 amino acids.

J is TRBJ2-7 and V is TRBV9, with D possibly being TRBD2 (6 bases). This CDR3 contains 12 residues. The V end was cut by 3 bases, the J end by 3 bases, with 7 bases between. The V gene's germline CDR1 is SGDLS and CDR2 YYNGEE. The CDR3 loop reads CASSGGGYEQYF. CDR3 DNA sequence: TGTGCCAGCAGCGGGGGAGGCTACGAGCAGTACTTC.

The chain employs TRBV9 and TRBJ2-2, with D maybe TRBD2 (5 bases). The V and J ends lost 4 bases and 1 base respectively, with 11 bases between them. The length of the CDR3 is 15 residues. Germline CDR1 reads SGDLS; CDR2 reads YYNGEE. The CDR3 region has the DNA TGTGCCAGCAGCTTCGCAGGAGGGAACACCGGGGAGCTGTTTTTT. Encoded protein: CASSFAGGNTGELFF.

This rearrangement joins TRBV5-1 to TRBJ2-1, with D possibly TRBD2 on 6 matching bases. V was pared by 4 bases and J by 1 base, with 9 bases between. Germline V gene data show CDR1 as SGHRS and CDR2 as YFSETQ. The CDR3 sequence is 14 residues long. CDR3 protein: CASSQTSSYNEQFF. The CDR3 DNA follows: TGCGCCAGCAGCCAGACTAGTTCCTACAATGAGCAGTTCTTC.

The chain couples TRBV7-6 to TRBJ2-7; possibly TRBD2 for D (5 bases). From germline, CDR1 is SGHVS and CDR2 FNYEAQ. The CDR3 totals 17 residues. V dropped 4 bases and J dropped 7 bases, with 26 bases sitting between them. CDR3 loop: CASSWAYGGRPSGEQYF. Here the CDR3 DNA reads TGTGCCAGCAGCTGGGCCTACGGAGGAAGACCCTCGGGGGAGCAGTACTTC.

This clonotype has only a few counts. The chain joins TRBV11-1 to TRBJ1-2; 10 positions match TRBD1. The germline CDR1 and CDR2 sequences are SGHAT and FQDESV (reference sequence). The V segment lost 5 bases and the J segment 4 bases; nucleotides outside the gene matches: 22. There are 20 residues in the CDR3. The CDR3: CASSPQSAPRQGAVGYGYTF. The CDR3 bases are TGTGCCAGCAGCCCTCAATCCGCACCTAGACAGGGGGCTGTCGGCTATGGCTACACCTTC.

The chain joins TRBV11-2 to TRBJ2-4; D is perhaps TRBD2 (5 bases). Germline V gives CDR1 SGHAT, CDR2 FQNNGV. Trimming removed 4 bases from V and 3 bases from J, with 13 bases in between. This CDR3 region has 15 residues. This CDR3 reads CASSSTEEIKNIQYF. In nucleotides, the CDR3 is TGTGCCAGCAGCTCAACGGAGGAGATCAAAAACATTCAGTACTTC.

The rearrangement links TRBV5-6 to TRBJ1-4; D ambiguous. The CDR3 runs to 16 residues. CDR1 and CDR2 from the germline V gene are SGHDT and YYEEEE. The V end was cut by 1 base, the J end by 0 bases, with 10 bases between. The DNA for the CDR3 is TGTGCCAGCAGCTTGTTAACCGGGACAACTAATGAAAAACTGTTTTTT. This encodes CASSLLTGTTNEKLFF.

The CDR3 sequence: CASSEGPWGEKLFF. CDR3 bases: TGTGCCAGTAGTGAAGGACCTTGGGGTGAAAAACTGTTTTTT. This chain connects TRBV19 to TRBJ1-4; D gene uncertain. Trimming stripped 5 bases from V and 7 bases from J, with 14 bases between. Per the germline V gene, CDR1 is LNHDA and CDR2 is SQIVND (reference sequence). The CDR3 is 14 residues long. Complete variable domain (other parts from reference TRBV19 and TRBJ1-4): DGGITQSPKYLFRKEGQNVTLSCEQNLNHDAMYWYRQDPGQGLRLIYYSQIVNDFQKGDIAEGYSVSREKKESFPLTVTSAQKNPTAFYLCASSEGPWGEKLFFGSGTQLSVL.

The chain employs TRBV27 and TRBJ2-4; 9 nucleotides align to TRBD1. The V segment lost 5 bases and the J segment 7 bases; nucleotides outside the gene matches: 6. CDR1 MNHEY and CDR2 SMNVEV come from the germline V gene (reference sequence). This CDR3 region has 14 residues. The CDR3 DNA reads as TGTGCCAGCAGTCCGGGACAGGGTTTGAACATTCAGTACTTC. Amino acids: CASSPGQGLNIQYF.

This clonotype appeared a few times. The chain has TRBV6-1 and TRBJ2-1, with D possibly called TRBD1 or TRBD2 (5 bases each). The V gene's germline CDR1 is MNHNS and CDR2 SASEGT. This CDR3 region has 15 residues. V dropped 7 bases and J dropped 5 bases, with 18 bases sitting between them. CDR3 sequence: CASKRGLGEDNEQFF. The CDR3 coding sequence is TGTGCCAGCAAGAGGGGATTAGGGGAAGACAATGAGCAGTTCTTC.

The V call is TRBV30, the J call TRBJ2-2; no clear D. CDR1 is GTSNPN, CDR2 SVGIG, per germline (reference sequence). The CDR3 sequence is 16 residues long. V dropped 0 bases and J dropped 3 bases, with 14 bases sitting between them. The CDR3 here is CAWSVMGGWYTGELFF. CDR3 coding DNA: TGTGCCTGGAGTGTAATGGGTGGGTGGTACACCGGGGAGCTGTTTTTT.

The chain couples TRBV5-6 to TRBJ1-5; 7 bases match TRBD1. This CDR3 region has 13 residues. After removal of 2 bases from V and 5 bases from J, the junction contained 1 base not matched to a gene. Per the germline V gene, CDR1 is SGHDT and CDR2 is YYEEEE. This chain's CDR3 is CASSFDRDQPQHF. DNA of the CDR3: TGTGCCAGCAGCTTCGACAGGGATCAGCCCCAGCATTTT.

The chain combines TRBV7-6 with TRBJ1-2, with D possibly TRBD1 on 6 matching bases. Trimming removed 5 bases at V and 7 bases at J, with 23 bases between. This CDR3 region has 16 residues. From germline, CDR1 is SGHVS and CDR2 FNYEAQ. In DNA, the CDR3 is TGTGCCAGCAGCCGCACATATACAACAGGGAACAGTGGCTACACCTTC. Its translation is CASSRTYTTGNSGYTF.

This clonotype appeared once. The chain uses TRBV20-1 and TRBJ1-2; D is possibly TRBD1 (5 bases). Deletions cut 3 bases from V and 3 bases from J, with 20 bases between. This CDR3 is built from 16 residues. Germline CDR1 reads DFQATT; CDR2 reads SNEGSKA (reference sequence). CDR3 DNA sequence: TGCAGTGCTAGGGAGACCGGGACCCTGTTCGACTATGGCTACACCTTC. Protein product: CSARETGTLFDYGYTF.